A single sample gave rise to the 17 T cell receptor beta chains below, sequenced in a study of regulatory T cells in long-lasting Graves disease (dated by TCRdb to about 2021). What this sample's time point label stands for: newly diagnosed GD, antithyroid drugs for less than 3 months. For both TCR sequencing and RNA sequencing, RNA was extracted from PBMCs in TRIzol. Preparation of the library involved multiplex PCR. The data were produced on an Illumina HiSeq 4000. TCR beta libraries were built with iRepertoire HTBI primers and Arm-PCR amplification of CDR3 regions. The public sequencing data were trimmed at Q25 with fastp and processed into clonotypes with MiXCR by TCRdb, which kept only in-frame beta chains. Merged by CDR3 protein, the rows form single entries marked with the most common genes and DNA. This sample comprises under 300,000 distinct CDR3 sequences, 15% to 20% of them detected only once. The biggest ten clones account for approximately 14% of the sample.

This sample was also put to use in a study of T cells in Graves' hyperthyroidism and ophthalmopathy.

The specimen was peripheral blood mononuclear cells (PBMCs), collected at new diagnosis, from a patient treated with antithyroid drugs. The receptors come from a woman in her thirties with Graves disease. Donor details come from another sample of the same person, matched by shared clones.

As regards this clonotype: A much larger clone lies a single base off, so this may be a read error. This sequence joins TRBV7-2 and TRBJ1-1; D is possibly TRBD1 (5 bases). From germline, CDR1 is SGHTA and CDR2 FQGNSA. This CDR3 has 14 residues. This CDR3 is CAGSLPGRFTEAFF. The CDR3 DNA is TGTGCCGGCAGCTTACCGGGACGGTTCACTGAAGCTTTCTTT.

This clonotype showed up many times. The chain has TRBV5-6 and TRBJ1-5; the match to TRBD1 covers 8 bases. Germline CDR1 and CDR2: SGHDT and YYEEEE. This CDR3 spans 16 amino acids. V was pared by 4 bases and J by 4 bases, with 10 bases of the junction left unmatched. The CDR3 nucleotides read TGTGCCAGCAGCGCGGCGGGGACAGGCCTAAATCAGCCCCAGCATTTT. Its translation: CASSAAGTGLNQPQHF.

The genes are TRBV20-1 and TRBJ1-1; D remains unclear. Trimming pared 3 bases from V and 0 bases from J, leaving 8 bases between. CDR1 is DFQATT and CDR2 is SNEGSKA in the germline V gene (reference sequence). The CDR3 contains 13 residues. The chain's CDR3 is CSASYRLNTEAFF. In DNA, the CDR3 is TGCAGTGCTAGTTACAGATTGAACACTGAAGCTTTCTTT.

This clonotype was seen many times. The chain joins TRBV12-3 or TRBV12-4 to TRBJ1-4; D is undetermined. CDR3 length equals 14 residues. V was shortened by 4 bases and J by 2 bases, with 8 bases between the two germline ends. CDR3 nucleotides: TGTGCCAGCAGTTCAGGACTCACTAATGAAAAACTGTTTTTT. Translated, it gives CASSSGLTNEKLFF.

This clonotype occurred many times. The rearrangement links TRBV7-9 to TRBJ1-6; 9 positions match TRBD1. The trim removed 1 base at V and 10 bases at J, leaving 8 bases unmatched. There are 16 residues in the CDR3. CDR1 and CDR2 from the germline V gene are SEHNR and FQNEAQ (reference sequence). CDR3 bases: TGTGCCAGCAGCTTAGTATGGACAGGGGCCGGGTCACCCCTCCACTTT. As protein: CASSLVWTGAGSPLHF.

This chain connects TRBV2 to TRBJ1-5; unclear D gene. The germline gives CDR1 SNHLY, CDR2 FYNNEI. V lost 6 bases and J lost 4, with 16 bases in between. The CDR3 covers 15 residues. This chain's CDR3 is CASREQMGINQPQHF. The DNA of the CDR3 is TGTGCCAGCAGGGAGCAAATGGGGATAAATCAGCCCCAGCATTTT.

The V gene is TRBV4-3, the J gene TRBJ1-1; D not resolved. The CDR3 sequence is 14 residues long. V shed 0 bases and J shed 4 bases, with 9 bases lying between them. Per germline, CDR1 LGHNA and CDR2 YSLEER. The CDR3 nucleotides read TGCGCCAGCAGCCAAGAAGGACGAGGCACTGAAGCTTTCTTT. Protein sequence: CASSQEGRGTEAFF.

This clonotype was detected ten times or more. The genes are TRBV20-1 and TRBJ2-2, with D perhaps TRBD2 (6 bases). This CDR3 contains 14 residues. Germline CDR1 and CDR2: DFQATT and SNEGSKA (reference sequence). The ends were cut back, 0 bases at V and 7 bases at J, with 12 bases in the middle. CDR3 region: CSARDWGESGELFF. The CDR3 DNA is TGCAGTGCTAGAGATTGGGGGGAAAGCGGGGAGCTGTTTTTT.

This clonotype was seen at least ten times. This rearrangement joins TRBV12-3 or TRBV12-4 to TRBJ2-7, with a weak D call TRBD2 (5 bases). The CDR3 runs 12 residues. V was trimmed by 7 bases and J by 4 bases, leaving 11 bases between them. CDR3 nucleotides: TGTGCCAGCAACCACGGCGGGTACGAGCAGTACTTC. It specifies CASNHGGYEQYF.

At least ten counts were recorded for this clonotype. The chain has TRBV20-1 and TRBJ1-1; no definite D call. This CDR3 contains 11 residues. CDR1 and CDR2 from the germline V gene are DFQATT and SNEGSKA (reference sequence). The V gene lost 3 bases and the J gene lost 6 bases, with 8 bases spanning the gap. CDR3 amino acids: CSARLMAEAFF. The CDR3 DNA follows: TGCAGTGCTAGGCTTATGGCTGAAGCTTTCTTT.

This clonotype has a handful of counts. This chain uses TRBV6-2 or TRBV6-3 with TRBJ1-2, with D uncertain. Germline loops: CDR1 MNHEY, CDR2 SVGEGT. The CDR3 extends over 13 amino acids. The ends were cut back, 5 bases at V and 6 bases at J, with 13 bases in the middle. The CDR3 protein is CASSEVGRDGYTF. CDR3 nucleotides: TGTGCCAGCAGTGAAGTGGGAAGGGATGGCTACACCTTC.

The chain joins TRBV13 to TRBJ1-1; TRBD1 matches at 7 bases. The CDR3 is 14 residues long. Trimming at V came to 5 bases and at J to 10 bases, leaving 13 bases not matched to a gene. Germline values: CDR1 PRHDT, CDR2 FYEKMQ (reference sequence). CDR3 DNA sequence: TGTGCCAGCAGCCCAAATGAGGGGGCTGGCGGAGCTTTCTTT. This gives the protein CASSPNEGAGGAFF.

The CDR3 is CASGAGQGRETQYF. The CDR3 DNA is TGTGCTAGTGGTGCGGGACAGGGGAGGGAGACCCAGTACTTC. The rearrangement joins TRBV12-5 to TRBJ2-5; 10 bases agree with TRBD1. CDR1 LGHNT and CDR2 FRNRAP come from the germline V gene. Trimming at V came to 5 bases and at J to 5 bases, leaving 5 bases not matched to a gene. The CDR3 is 14 amino acids.

At least ten counts were recorded for this clonotype. The rearrangement joins TRBV11-2 to TRBJ1-2, with D hard to call. The CDR3 length is 16 residues. The V gene lost 2 bases and the J gene lost 4 bases, with 17 bases spanning the gap. Germline CDR1 SGHAT, CDR2 FQNNGV. This CDR3 reads CASSLRGRAKGYGYTF. In DNA form, the CDR3 reads TGTGCCAGCAGCTTACGAGGCCGGGCCAAGGGCTATGGCTACACCTTC.

This clonotype was observed many times. The chain couples TRBV10-1 to TRBJ2-1; the D is unclear. V gave up 3 bases and J gave up 9 bases, with 9 bases separating them. The CDR3 runs to 12 residues. From germline, CDR1 is WNHNN and CDR2 SYGVQD (reference sequence). CDR3 sequence reads: CASSERATEQFF. The CDR3 DNA follows: TGCGCCAGCAGTGAACGAGCGACTGAGCAGTTCTTC.

Of note for this clonotype: One end of the junction is discordant with germline, which a read error may explain. The chain uses TRBV12-3 or TRBV12-4 and TRBJ1-1; D possibly corresponds to TRBD1 (5 bases). CDR3 size: 14 residues. The CDR3 here is CASSLGHGDTEAFF. Written as DNA, the CDR3 is TGTGCCAGCAGCTTAGGACACGGTGACACTGAAGCTTTCTTT.

This clonotype was found many times. The V and J genes are TRBV3-1 and TRBJ2-7, with D perhaps matching TRBD1 (6 bases). CDR1 and CDR2 from the germline V gene are LGHDT and YNNKEL (reference sequence). The CDR3 is 15 residues long. Trimming left V 0 bases short and J 7 bases short, with 16 bases between. The CDR3 sequence is CASSQDSTGWLEQYF. The CDR3 DNA reads as TGTGCCAGCAGCCAAGATTCGACAGGATGGTTAGAGCAGTACTTC.